This TCR beta chain was obtained from a study of shared clonotypes between healthy human individuals. The naive CD8 subset, CD45RO-negative cells positively selected for CCR7, excluded terminally differentiated effector memory CD45RA+ cells. HIV-negative, healthy adults without recent acute infections or vaccinations were the donors. Some clones are missing from TCRdb's copy, which holds only in-frame ones; the method was immunoSEQ multiplex PCR. The sample gives roughly 810,000 clones, roughly 96% of which show up once; less than 0.3% is in the top ten. CDR3 length equals 14 residues. V dropped 0 bases and J dropped 5; count of bases not matched to a gene: 4. The germline CDR1 and CDR2 sequences are SGDLS and YYNGEE.

The receptor was derived from a young man in good health. The chain has TRBV9 and TRBJ2-5; 7 bases line up with TRBD1. Sequences were obtained from naive CD8+ T cells sorted from blood. The DNA for the CDR3 is TGTGCCAGCAGCGTAGGACAGGGTGGCGAGACCCAGTACTTC. Translated: CASSVGQGGETQYF.